The sequence of this T cell receptor beta chain was determined in a study of T cell changes during pregnancy in multiple sclerosis. J was trimmed by 1 base and V by 4 bases; bases with no gene match: 7. The CDR3 has 16 residues. Germline lookup yields CDR1 SGHNT and CDR2 YYREEE (reference sequence). Sequencing used immunoSEQ multiplex PCR; TCRdb keeps in-frame clones, though not all of them. The sample has some 120,000 clones; approximately 96% are singletons. V is TRBV5-4 and J is TRBJ2-2; 7 bases agree with TRBD2. Sequences were derived from peripheral blood, sampled after pregnancy. The sequence was obtained from a female donor with multiple sclerosis, enrolled in a pregnancy study. The CDR3 region is CASSLGTTRNTGELFF. As DNA, the CDR3 is TGTGCCAGCAGCCTAGGGACTACAAGGAACACCGGGGAGCTGTTTTTT.